The T cell receptor beta chain under discussion was sequenced for a study of regulatory T cells in long-lasting Graves disease. Whole-study results and caveats: Favored usage of TRBV28, TRBJ1-2 and TRBJ2-5 was recorded in persistent disease.

The CDR3 length is 14 residues. V lost 0 bases and J lost 2, with 8 bases in between. Germline values: CDR1 MDHEN, CDR2 SYDVKM. Turning to this clonotype: Its antigen is still unknown.

Building the TCR beta libraries relied on iRepertoire HTBI primers, and CDR3 regions underwent Arm-PCR. MiXCR, run by TCRdb on the multiplex PCR reads, gives a single entry per CDR3 protein. The sample lists fewer than 650,000 distinct CDR3 sequences, about 16% occurring once. The time point was: newly diagnosed GD, antithyroid drugs for less than 3 months. PBMCs were the source of the RNA used for TCR sequencing. These data were likewise used in another study, on T cells in Graves' hyperthyroidism and ophthalmopathy.

The specimen was peripheral blood mononuclear cells (PBMCs), collected at new diagnosis, from a patient treated with antithyroid drugs. V usage is TRBV28 and J usage is TRBJ2-7; no clear D gene. This receptor was obtained from a man aged 18 to 30 with Graves disease. CDR3 protein: CASSLWDLPYEQYF. For the CDR3, the DNA is TGTGCCAGCAGTTTATGGGACCTCCCCTACGAGCAGTACTTC.